This is a list of T cell receptor beta chains from one sample in a study of siplizumab effects on memory and regulatory T cells. Repertoires were generated with immunoSEQ multiplex PCR, while TCRdb's copy carries only in-frame clones and drops some. This sample has about 110,000 clones, with roughly 89% found just once. The specimen sequenced was CD4+ T cells sorted from blood. The receptors here all came from a human donor in good health. The CDR3 runs from the conserved cysteine through the conserved F or W. The D gene is left open where the match is weak. Clone size is shown for a subset of rows, as once, few, many or a class of expanded clone.

D gene,CDR3 length,V gene,J gene,clone size,CDR3 protein,CDR3 DNA
NA,16,TRBV14,TRBJ1-2,NA,CASSQDMGWDNYGYTF,TGTGCCAGCAGCCAAGATATGGGTTGGGACAACTATGGCTACACCTTC
TRBD2,16,TRBV4-2,TRBJ2-1,NA,CASSQASGTAYNEQFF,TGTGCCAGCAGCCAAGCTAGCGGGACTGCCTACAATGAGCAGTTCTTC
NA,16,TRBV4-2,TRBJ2-1,NA,CASSQDLQSVGNEQFF,TGTGCCAGCAGCCAAGATCTCCAGTCGGTTGGCAATGAGCAGTTCTTC
NA,15,TRBV6-6,TRBJ2-5,NA,CASSYPHGAQETQYF,TGTGCCAGCAGTTACCCCCACGGAGCCCAGGAGACCCAGTACTTC
TRBD1,15,TRBV18,TRBJ2-7,NA,CASSPPSGQGGEQYF,TGTGCCAGCTCACCCCCCAGCGGACAGGGGGGCGAGCAGTACTTC
NA,12,TRBV7-3,TRBJ2-3,NA,CASGDSTDTQYF,TGTGCCAGCGGGGATAGCACAGATACGCAGTATTTT
NA,14,TRBV5-1,TRBJ2-3,NA,CASSTDTSTDTQYF,TGCGCCAGCAGCACGGACACGAGCACAGATACGCAGTATTTT
TRBD1,15,TRBV5-1,TRBJ2-1,NA,CASSLEPAGGNEQFF,TGCGCCAGCAGCTTGGAACCCGCAGGGGGTAATGAGCAGTTCTTC
NA,16,TRBV19,TRBJ2-2,NA,CASSPLTQANTGELFF,TGTGCCAGTAGCCCCCTAACGCAAGCGAACACCGGGGAGCTGTTTTTT
NA,15,TRBV7-2,TRBJ2-7,NA,CASSLGGLGSYEQYF,TGTGCCAGCAGCTTAGGGGGACTGGGGTCCTACGAGCAGTACTTC
NA,14,TRBV5-5,TRBJ1-1,NA,CASSLTRMNTEAFF,TGTGCCAGCAGCCTAACCAGGATGAACACTGAAGCTTTCTTT
TRBD1,15,TRBV18,TRBJ2-7,NA,CASSPTGQRVYEQYF,TGTGCCAGCTCTCCGACGGGACAGAGAGTCTACGAGCAGTACTTC
TRBD2,14,TRBV18,TRBJ2-7,NA,CASSPGLASYEQYF,TGTGCCAGCTCACCGGGACTAGCGAGCTACGAGCAGTACTTC
NA,19,TRBV7-6,TRBJ2-1,NA,CASSPRGGSGNSGYNEQFF,TGTGCCAGCAGCCCTAGGGGGGGTAGCGGCAACTCCGGCTACAATGAGCAGTTCTTC
NA,13,TRBV6-5,TRBJ1-5,NA,CASSYRGKEPQHF,TGTGCCAGCAGTTACAGGGGGAAAGAGCCCCAGCATTTT
NA,11,TRBV6-6,TRBJ1-2,many,CASSSEGRYTF,TGTGCCAGCAGTTCAGAGGGGCGCTACACCTTC
TRBD1,18,TRBV5-1,TRBJ2-6,NA,CASSLGQGPGPGANVLTF,TGCGCCAGCAGCCTGGGACAGGGGCCAGGACCTGGGGCCAACGTCCTGACTTTC
NA,16,TRBV5-1,TRBJ1-1,once,CASSSGWDGRNTEAFF,TGCGCCAGCAGCTCCGGTTGGGACGGTCGGAACACTGAAGCTTTCTTT
NA,10,TRBV6-1,TRBJ1-1,NA,CASRVTEAFF,TGTGCCAGCAGAGTGACAGAAGCTTTCTTT
NA,14,TRBV19,TRBJ2-3,NA,CASSIGVGTDTQYF,TGTGCCAGTAGTATTGGCGTCGGCACAGATACGCAGTATTTT
TRBD2,15,TRBV10-1,TRBJ2-1,NA,CARRIGRAVYNEQFF,TGCGCCAGACGCATCGGGAGGGCCGTCTACAATGAGCAGTTCTTC
NA,15,TRBV15,TRBJ1-1,NA,CATSGPRTVNTEAFF,TGTGCCACCAGCGGGCCCCGGACAGTGAACACTGAAGCTTTCTTT
NA,14,TRBV7-2,TRBJ2-3,NA,CASSWSGEVDTQYF,TGTGCCAGCAGCTGGTCCGGGGAAGTAGATACGCAGTATTTT
NA,13,TRBV11-3,TRBJ2-7,NA,CASSLDLGYEQYF,TGTGCCAGCAGCTTAGATCTGGGATACGAGCAGTACTTC
NA,16,TRBV18,TRBJ1-1,NA,CASSPSTGRMNTEAFF,TGTGCCAGCTCACCCTCGACAGGCAGAATGAACACTGAAGCTTTCTTT
NA,12,TRBV19,TRBJ1-5,NA,CASTRRDQPQHF,TGTGCCAGTACCAGGCGCGATCAGCCCCAGCATTTT
TRBD2,15,TRBV2,TRBJ2-2,NA,CASTGGSGNTGELFF,TGTGCCAGCACGGGGGGGTCGGGTAACACCGGGGAGCTGTTTTTT
NA,12,TRBV2,TRBJ2-6,few,CASKSGANVLTF,TGTGCCAGCAAGAGTGGGGCCAACGTCCTGACTTTC
NA,16,TRBV18,TRBJ2-3,NA,CASSPQRVVSTDTQYF,TGTGCCAGCTCACCTCAACGGGTCGTTAGCACAGATACGCAGTATTTT
NA,15,TRBV5-1,TRBJ1-2,NA,CASRAGQEGNYGYTF,TGCGCCAGCAGGGCCGGACAAGAGGGAAACTATGGCTACACCTTC
NA,9,TRBV12-5,TRBJ2-7,NA,CASGDEQYF,TGTGCTAGTGGCGACGAGCAGTACTTC
NA,15,TRBV9,TRBJ1-1,NA,CATEIIGTERTEAFF,TGTGCCACCGAGATTATCGGGACTGAACGCACTGAAGCTTTCTTT
NA,14,TRBV5-4,TRBJ2-5,NA,CASSLDRPQETQYF,TGTGCCAGCAGCCTCGACAGGCCTCAAGAGACCCAGTACTTC
TRBD2,15,TRBV27,TRBJ2-1,NA,CASSTSGSSYNEQFF,TGTGCCAGCAGCACCAGCGGGAGTTCCTACAATGAGCAGTTCTTC
TRBD2,14,TRBV5-1,TRBJ2-7,NA,CASSVLAGDYEQYF,TGCGCCAGCAGCGTCCTAGCGGGGGACTACGAGCAGTACTTC
TRBD2,15,TRBV11-2,TRBJ2-3,NA,CASSLNSGGADTQYF,TGTGCCAGCAGCTTAAATAGCGGGGGGGCCGATACGCAGTATTTT
TRBD1,16,TRBV7-2,TRBJ1-5,NA,CASAASLGQRLSPQHF,TGTGCCAGTGCAGCTTCCCTGGGACAGCGCTTATCGCCCCAGCATTTT
NA,15,TRBV7-9,TRBJ1-2,NA,CASSLVGRINYGYTF,TGTGCCAGCAGCTTAGTGGGAAGGATTAACTATGGCTACACCTTC
TRBD2,14,TRBV10-3,TRBJ2-5,once,CAISVSGSRETQYF,TGTGCCATCAGCGTTAGCGGGAGCCGAGAGACCCAGTACTTC
NA,13,TRBV5-1,TRBJ2-1,NA,CASSSGSYNEQFF,TGCGCCAGTAGCTCGGGCTCCTACAATGAGCAGTTCTTC
NA,14,TRBV28,TRBJ2-7,NA,CASSPTHRDSEQYF,TGTGCCAGCAGCCCCACCCACAGGGATTCCGAGCAGTACTTC
TRBD1,15,TRBV2,TRBJ2-6,NA,CASSHRGAGANVLTF,TGTGCCAGCAGCCACAGGGGAGCTGGGGCCAACGTCCTGACTTTC
TRBD1,14,TRBV9,TRBJ2-5,NA,CASSVTDRVETQYF,TGTGCCAGCAGCGTTACAGACAGGGTTGAGACCCAGTACTTC
NA,15,TRBV6-5,TRBJ2-3,NA,CASSYSAWGKDTQYF,TGTGCCAGCAGTTACTCAGCCTGGGGAAAAGATACGCAGTATTTT
NA,15,TRBV18,TRBJ1-1,NA,CASSPPGRMNTEAFF,TGTGCCAGCTCACCACCGGGCAGAATGAACACTGAAGCTTTCTTT
NA,14,TRBV18,TRBJ1-2,NA,CASTRGRDGYGYTF,TGTGCCAGCACCCGGGGCCGGGATGGGTATGGCTACACCTTC
TRBD2,16,TRBV6-6,TRBJ2-2,once,CASSYSRGTGTGELFF,TGTGCCAGCAGTTACTCGCGGGGGACCGGCACCGGGGAGCTGTTTTTT